A selection of T cell receptor beta chains follows, all from one sample in a study of T cell clonotyping in hematopoietic cell transplantation. Measured with immunoSEQ multiplex PCR; TCRdb has only the in-frame clones, and not every one. The profile shows roughly 14,000 clones, approximately 85% of them singletons. What was sequenced was peripheral blood mononuclear cells. All receptors derive from a woman in her thirties or forties in good health. Some clones in this sample may be carry-over from other donors' samples. CDR3s include the opening cysteine and the closing phenylalanine or tryptophan. D genes are given only for firm matches. Rows may omit the clone size; those that give it use once, few, many or a size class.

d_call	clone_size	v_call	j_call	cdr3_nt	cdr3_aa
.	.	TRBV2	TRBJ2-7	TGTGCCAGCAGTGCCACGGGGAAAAGCTCCTACGAGCAGTACTTC	CASSATGKSSYEQYF
.	.	TRBV27	TRBJ2-1	TGTGCCAGCAATAATGAGCAGTTCTTC	CASNNEQFF
.	.	TRBV19	TRBJ1-1	TGTGCCAGTAGTCCTGCGGGTGTGAACACTGAAGCTTTCTTT	CASSPAGVNTEAFF
.	.	TRBV11-3	TRBJ2-5	TGTGCCAGCAGCTTAGTTGGTGGGGATTCGGTTAAAGAGACCCAGTACTTC	CASSLVGGDSVKETQYF
.	.	TRBV7-2	TRBJ1-4	TGTGCCAGCAGCCTCGAGGGTGGGGCGCTTGAAAAACTGTTTTTT	CASSLEGGALEKLFF
.	.	TRBV19	TRBJ2-1	TGTGCCAGTAGTCCCCGACTAGGGACCTACAATGAGCAGTTCTTC	CASSPRLGTYNEQFF
.	.	TRBV4-1	TRBJ2-7	TGCGCCAGCAGCCAAGTCAGGCAGGGGTACTACGAGCAGTACTTC	CASSQVRQGYYEQYF
.	once	TRBV5-1	TRBJ2-1	TGCGCCAGCAGCTTGGGGAGGGGGCGAGGAGATGAGCAGTTCTTC	CASSLGRGRGDEQFF
.	.	TRBV25-1	TRBJ2-2	TGTGCCAGCATCGGAGGTATCGCCGGGGAGCTGTTTTTT	CASIGGIAGELFF
.	.	TRBV6-5	TRBJ1-4	TGTGCCAGCAGTTACGGGGCACCAACTAATGAAAAACTGTTTTTT	CASSYGAPTNEKLFF
TRBD2	.	TRBV4-2	TRBJ2-1	TGTGCCAGCAGCCAGACGGGACTAGCGGGAGTTTTCTTC	CASSQTGLAGVFF
TRBD1	.	TRBV6-5	TRBJ1-2	TGTGCCAGCAGGCGGACAGGTGACTATGGCTACACCTTC	CASRRTGDYGYTF
TRBD1	.	TRBV9	TRBJ1-2	TGTGCCAGCTGGTCGTTTGGCAGGGGGCTCGATGGCTACACCTTC	CASWSFGRGLDGYTF
.	.	TRBV6-5	TRBJ2-5	TGTGCCAGCAGGTTTACCGTACAAGAGACCCAGTACTTC	CASRFTVQETQYF
.	.	TRBV7-8	TRBJ1-2	TGTGCCAGCAGCCTATCCCGTGCCTCCAATGGCTACACCTTC	CASSLSRASNGYTF
.	.	TRBV2	TRBJ1-5	TGTGCCAGCAGTGACAGGAGAAATCAGCCCCAGCATTTT	CASSDRRNQPQHF
.	.	TRBV7-9	TRBJ1-2	TGTGCCAGCAGCCTAAATGCCGGGGGCTATGGCTACACCTTC	CASSLNAGGYGYTF
TRBD2	once	TRBV2	TRBJ2-5	TGTGCCAGCAGTGTACTGACTAGCGGGAGTGAAGAGACCCAGTACTTC	CASSVLTSGSEETQYF
TRBD2	.	TRBV28	TRBJ2-1	TGTGCCAGCAGTTTCACTAGCGGGAGCTCCTACAATGAGCAGTTCTTC	CASSFTSGSSYNEQFF
.	large	TRBV6-5	TRBJ1-5	TGTGCCAGCAGTTTAGCCAGGGTCAATCAGCCCCAGCATTTT	CASSLARVNQPQHF
.	.	TRBV28	TRBJ2-1	TGTGCCAGCAGCCCAAGTGGGAGATTCGGTAATGAGCAGTTCTTC	CASSPSGRFGNEQFF
TRBD1	.	TRBV25-1	TRBJ1-5	TGTGCCAGCAGCCCGGGACAGTATAGCAATCAGCCCCAGCATTTT	CASSPGQYSNQPQHF
.	.	TRBV4-2	TRBJ2-7	TGTGCCAGCAGCCAAGATGAGAGGGTCAGCGACGAGCAGTACTTC	CASSQDERVSDEQYF
.	.	TRBV7-2	TRBJ2-1	TGTGCCAGCAGCTTGAGGGGACTTCACAATGAGCAGTTCTTC	CASSLRGLHNEQFF
TRBD1	.	TRBV10-1	TRBJ2-7	TGCGCCAGCAGTGAGTTCCCAGGGGGTAACCACGAGCAGTACTTC	CASSEFPGGNHEQYF
.	.	TRBV11-3	TRBJ1-1	TGTGCCAGCAGCTTAGATCCAGGACAGAACACTGAAGCTTTCTTT	CASSLDPGQNTEAFF
.	.	TRBV30	TRBJ1-5	TGTGCCTGGAGTTCATCCGGAAGCAATCAGCCCCAGCATTTT	CAWSSSGSNQPQHF
.	.	TRBV28	TRBJ1-3	TGTGCCAGCAAGGACAGTCGTTCCGGAAACACCATATATTTT	CASKDSRSGNTIYF
.	.	TRBV30	TRBJ1-3	TGTGCCTGGAGTGTACTGGGGAGGACCTCTGGAAACACCATATATTTT	CAWSVLGRTSGNTIYF
.	.	TRBV10-3	TRBJ1-2	TGTGCCATCACCGAGGGGTCCTATGGCTACACCTTC	CAITEGSYGYTF
.	.	TRBV7-9	TRBJ1-4	TGTGCCAGCAGCCCCCCGTGGGGCCAAGAAAAACTGTTTTTT	CASSPPWGQEKLFF
TRBD1	.	TRBV29-1	TRBJ1-2	TGCAGCGTTGAGGGGACAGATGGCTACACCTTC	CSVEGTDGYTF
.	few	TRBV27	TRBJ1-2	TGTGCCAGCAGTCCAGGGTATGGCTACACCTTC	CASSPGYGYTF
TRBD2	.	TRBV19	TRBJ2-1	TGTGCCAGTAGTATAATGTCGCTAGCGGGAGGTTTTGAGCAGTTCTTC	CASSIMSLAGGFEQFF
.	.	TRBV30	TRBJ1-1	TGTGCCTGGGCGGGGCAGGTGGAGGCTTTCTTT	CAWAGQVEAFF
TRBD1	.	TRBV11-2	TRBJ1-2	TGTGCCAGCAGCTTAGGTGGGACAGGGGGCGCAAACTATGGCTACACCTTC	CASSLGGTGGANYGYTF
TRBD1	.	TRBV29-1	TRBJ2-6	TGCAGCGTATGGACAGGGGGCCTCTCTGGGGCCAACGTCCTGACTTTC	CSVWTGGLSGANVLTF
TRBD2	.	TRBV7-2	TRBJ2-7	TGTGCCAGCAGCTTAGCGAACGGCGGGAGGGCCGGCGAGCAGTACTTC	CASSLANGGRAGEQYF
.	.	TRBV25-1	TRBJ2-7	TGTGCCAGCAGTGCCCAGGGATGGTCGTACGAGCAGTACTTC	CASSAQGWSYEQYF
.	few	TRBV6-5	TRBJ2-3	TGTGCCAGCAGTTACTCACCGGGCGCAGATACGCAGTATTTT	CASSYSPGADTQYF
TRBD1	.	TRBV6-1	TRBJ2-5	TGTGCCAGCAGTAACAGGGGGCGGGCCGAGACCCAGTACTTC	CASSNRGRAETQYF
.	once	TRBV4-3	TRBJ2-7	TGCGCCAGCAGCCAAGATCGACAGACCGGCGAGCAGTACTTC	CASSQDRQTGEQYF
.	.	TRBV7-2	TRBJ2-3	TGTGCCAGCAGCCGACGGACGGCTAGCACAGATACGCAGTATTTT	CASSRRTASTDTQYF
TRBD1	.	TRBV11-1	TRBJ1-1	TGTGCCAGCAGCTTAGGGGGCGACAGGGTAATCGAAGCTTTCTTT	CASSLGGDRVIEAFF
.	.	TRBV10-2	TRBJ2-7	TGCGCCAGCAGTGATTCGAGACTTTCGTCCTACGAGCAGTACTTC	CASSDSRLSSYEQYF
.	.	TRBV10-3	TRBJ1-6	TGTGCCATCAGTGAGAGCCGGGCGCCCCTCCACTTT	CAISESRAPLHF
TRBD1	.	TRBV4-3	TRBJ1-2	TGCGCCAGCAGCCAAGATGCTACAGGGGGCTCAGTCTATGGCTACACCTTC	CASSQDATGGSVYGYTF
.	.	TRBV4-1	TRBJ2-7	TGCGCCAGCAGCCAAGACAGGGTATTGGACGAGCAGTACTTC	CASSQDRVLDEQYF
.	.	TRBV11-2	TRBJ1-6	TGTGCCAGCAGCAGGGACCGGGGCTATAATTCACCCCTCCACTTT	CASSRDRGYNSPLHF
TRBD1	once	TRBV7-2	TRBJ2-7	TGTGCCAGCAGCTTAGGGACAGGGGAGTACGAGCAGTACTTC	CASSLGTGEYEQYF